This TCR beta chain is from a study of blood T cell repertoires in COVID-19. As for the study in general: The study drew acute and convalescent COVID-19 samples from the United States, Italy and Spain. PBMCs, B-cell-depleted T cells, or T cells provided the cDNA or gDNA that made up the material.

This clone was observed a single time. Original processing notes: It was from reference gene primer amplification that nucleated cell counts were estimated. Sequencing used immunoSEQ multiplex PCR; TCRdb keeps in-frame clones, though not all of them. The V and J calls and clone size were taken over from that table, and D and trimming were inferred from the DNA. The sample has approximately 170,000 clones; approximately 83% are singletons. The specimen was peripheral blood. The receptor's source is a human donor with acute or convalescent COVID-19. The donor label of this sample is uncertain.

As DNA, the CDR3 is TGTGCCAGCAGACGGACTAGCGGGGTTGGAGGCACCGGGGAGCTGTTTTTT. It is translated as CASRRTSGVGGTGELFF. This chain uses TRBV3-1 (or the pseudogene TRBV3-2) with TRBJ2-2, with TRBD2 matching over 12 bases. Germline CDR1 is LGHDT and CDR2 is YNNKEL (reference sequence). The V gene end was trimmed by 6 bases and the J gene end by 4 bases; junction bases not matched to a gene: 9. This CDR3 comprises 17 residues.